The TCR beta chain under discussion was sequenced for a study of T cells in localized non-small cell lung cancer. Study-wide results and caveats: Uninvolved adjacent lung, not tumor, had the highest T cell clonality.

The CDR3 is made up of 15 amino acids. The J segment lost 2 bases and the V segment lost 4 bases, leaving 4 bases of the junction unmatched. From germline, CDR1 is SGHRS and CDR2 YFSETQ. About this clone: The antigen remains undetermined.

Generated by immunoSEQ multiplex PCR, the TCRdb table keeps only in-frame clones and is missing some. Of over 20,000 clones listed, around 85% are singletons. The material sequenced was peripheral blood, taken before any cancer treatment. This sequence joins TRBV5-1 and TRBJ2-2, with 8 bases matching TRBD1. This TCR was sampled from a man between 35 and 75 years old with stage III squamous cell lung carcinoma. CDR3 sequence: CASSPGQDNTGELFF. The DNA of the CDR3 is TGCGCCAGCAGCCCGGGACAGGACAACACCGGGGAGCTGTTTTTT.